The present TCR beta chain was sequenced within a study of tumor-infiltrating lymphocytes in primary liver carcinoma. In the study overall: Samples had roughly 3.65 to 7.5 million productive TCRbeta reads, comparable between tissue types.

Synthesis of TCR beta cDNA was carried out from 500 ng total RNA with a constant-region primer. Slightly modified ARM-PCR served as the procedure for the TCR beta libraries. These libraries came from three rounds of nested multiplex PCR. PCR rounds one and two used TRBV1-TRBV30 forward primers with a C-beta reverse primer for 10 cycles each. MiXCR, run by TCRdb on the multiplex PCR reads, gives a single entry per CDR3 protein. The sample holds about 43,000 distinct CDR3 sequences; about 73% are singletons and the top ten take under 20%. The study co-extracted DNA and RNA from roughly 20-30 mg of unsorted bulk tissue. Over 85% of the cells in every tumor sample were viable tumor cells. This clonotype was observed a handful of times. What it binds is not known. Germline CDR1 SGHTA, CDR2 FQGTGA. The V and J ends lost 3 bases and 8 bases, in that order; junction bases with no gene match: 5. The CDR3 is 15 amino acids.

Study-wide results and limits: Overlap in tumor-adjacent and tumor-blood pairs fell below that of tumor region pairs.

This chain uses TRBV7-3 with TRBJ2-1, with 12 bases that match TRBD1. Sequencing used liver tumor tissue from sampling region 2. This sample's subset: tumor region T2, inferior pole. The source is a man aged 40-49 years with primary liver carcinoma and hepatitis B virus infection. This CDR3 reads CASSLGTGGGDEQFF. The CDR3 coding sequence is TGTGCCAGCAGCTTGGGGACAGGGGGCGGAGATGAGCAGTTCTTC.